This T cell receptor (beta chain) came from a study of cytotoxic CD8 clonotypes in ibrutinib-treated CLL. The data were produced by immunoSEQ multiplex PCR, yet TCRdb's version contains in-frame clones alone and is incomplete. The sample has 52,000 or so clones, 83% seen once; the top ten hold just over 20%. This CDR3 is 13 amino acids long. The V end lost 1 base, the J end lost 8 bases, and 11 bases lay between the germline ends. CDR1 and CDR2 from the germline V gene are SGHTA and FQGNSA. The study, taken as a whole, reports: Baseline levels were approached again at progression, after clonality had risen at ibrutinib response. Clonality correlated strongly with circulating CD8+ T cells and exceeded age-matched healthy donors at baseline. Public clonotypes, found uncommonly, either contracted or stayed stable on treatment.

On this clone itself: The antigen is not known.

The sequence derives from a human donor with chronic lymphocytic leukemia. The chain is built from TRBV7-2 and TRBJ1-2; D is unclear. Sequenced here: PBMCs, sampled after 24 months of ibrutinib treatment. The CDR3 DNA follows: TGTGCCAGCAGCTTAGGACCCAAAGGAGGCTACACCTTC. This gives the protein CASSLGPKGGYTF.